This paragraph reports one T cell receptor (beta chain). Its antigen is still unknown. It has no much larger one-base neighbor in the sample; base qualities were not kept. All of the isolated RNA was reverse transcribed with the High Capacity cDNA Reverse Transcription Kit, so expressed TCRB transcripts were sequenced. Deep immunoSEQ sequencing was performed on naive, central memory and regulatory T cell samples, with an average of roughly 4 million total reads per sample. Sorted cells were lysed in RLT buffer, and RNA was extracted using DNase-treated RNeasy Micro or Mini kits according to cell number. To prevent cross-contamination, every cell subset was processed on its own, while patient and healthy donor samples were processed together. The immunoSEQ multiplex PCR was used to amplify TCRB sequences from cDNA, yielding 87-bp fragments that span the CDR3 region. The amplicons were sequenced using the Illumina HiSeq platform. Concerning the study's data processing: Synthetic template baselines were used to correct PCR bias computationally, reads within Hamming distance 2 were collapsed together, and singletons that could not be merged were discarded. Reads were aligned against IMGT to assign V, D and J genes, CDR3 length and insertions or deletions at six rearrangement sites. Within each subset, clonotype counts were normalized to the number of sorted cells before true diversity and Gini coefficients were calculated with the tcR R package. The overlap coefficient, calculated on TCRB nucleotide sequences, was used to measure repertoire sharing. As a proxy for the pre-selection repertoire, out-of-frame TCRB sequences from naive cells were analyzed. Drawn from immuneACCESS, this table holds only the in-frame rearrangements with V and J called that TCRdb kept. Clones are partly lost; checked studies trace under half to an unresolved V gene and leave the rest unexplained. V, J and clone size reflect that table, while D and trimming were determined from the DNA. For this sample the table gives hundreds of thousands of clones, of which roughly an eighth were detected only once. About 0.018% of the sample belongs to the ten largest clones.

This record belongs to a study of beta chain features in type 1 diabetes (dated by TCRdb to the late 2010s). For the wider study: Mean age, gender distribution, total cell number and subset yield were not different between patients and healthy donors. The study compared TCRB repertoires of sorted circulating CD4+ T cell subsets between recently diagnosed type 1 diabetes patients and matched healthy donors. A total of 100 million to 110 million sorted cells were examined across all samples, and a strong correlation was observed between cell number per subset and RNA yield. Regulatory and stem cell-like memory subsets were obtained from only 8 patients and roughly 8 healthy donors, while naive and central memory subsets were obtained from all 30 or so donors.

A single peripheral blood draw of 95 to 150 mL on average was collected from each donor into heparinised tubes. Naive, central memory, regulatory and stem cell-like memory CD4+ T cells were sorted on a BD FACSAria II using a panel including CD45RO, CCR7, CD25, CD127, CD95 and CD27. A purity above 95% was achieved for all sorted populations. Right away, PBMCs were isolated by Lymphoprep density gradient centrifugation and were stained directly, with no culture step. To minimize batch effects, samples were stained and sorted in pairs, one healthy donor with one patient per experiment. Results the study describes overall, beyond this receptor: Naive, central memory and regulatory TCRB repertoires appeared to be more alike among patients than among healthy donors. Shorter templates might have been favored by PCR, but patient and control samples were amplified and corrected together, so both groups would have been affected equally by any skew. Because cDNA was sequenced instead of genomic DNA, highly expressing activated cells could be over-represented, though the groups showed no difference in activation or CD3 levels. Because small numbers of individuals were included in the HLA sub-analyses, any influence of HLA type on TCRB rearrangement was left unresolved. In all four CD4+ subsets, TCRB CDR3 length was moderately but significantly shorter in type 1 diabetes patients. Patients with type 1 diabetes made fewer insertions and deleted more nucleotides at VDJ recombination sites, implying thymic rearrangement abnormalities.

Via the germline V gene, CDR1 is MDHEN and CDR2 SYDVKM. Relative to germline, V is missing 6 bases and J is missing 2 bases, with 5 bases of the junction outside any gene match. The CDR3 starts with the cysteine, ends with the phenylalanine, and has 15 residues. Kept here is only the CDR3 DNA, which spans 45 bases and is read in frame from base 1. The specimen sequenced was naive CD4+ T cells from blood. The cell subset or site label on this specimen signifies: true naive CD4+ T cells. The clonotype was recovered from a man aged 18 to 35 in good health. The rearrangement joined TRBV28 to TRBJ1-5; 9 central bases correspond to TRBD1. The nucleotides are TGTGCCAGCAGCACCGGGACAGGGCGCAATCAGCCCCAGCATTTT. Its translation is CASSTGTGRNQPQHF.